These 20 T cell receptor beta chains share one sample of origin, sequenced in a study of blood T cells in healthy people across ages. PCR was performed a second time for about 7 to 11 cycles using a sample-barcoded 5' primer and a J-beta primer mix. TCRdb used MiXCR to reprocess the 5' RACE reads, holding one entry per CDR3 protein. The sample includes about 580,000 distinct CDR3 sequences, around half of them seen just once. The material sequenced was blood. Receptor source: an elderly man in good health.

This clonotype was found a few times. This chain connects TRBV7-9 to TRBJ2-2; D is ambiguous. V shed 1 base and J shed 0 bases, with 9 bases lying between them. The CDR3 has 16 residues. Germline V gene data show CDR1 as SEHNR and CDR2 as FQNEAQ (reference sequence). The CDR3 is CASSLGWQTNTGELFF. The CDR3 DNA reads as TGTGCCAGCAGCTTAGGCTGGCAGACGAACACCGGGGAGCTGTTTTTT.

In its sample, this clonotype was seen a few times. CDR3 residues: CASISGQGFGYEQYF. The CDR3 coding sequence is TGTGCCAGTATCTCGGGACAAGGATTCGGCTACGAGCAGTACTTC. The V gene is TRBV5-5, the J gene TRBJ2-4, with a weak D call TRBD1 (6 bases). The J call may be faulty, since TRBJ2-7 better matches the DNA end. This CDR3 is built from 15 residues. Germline V gene data show CDR1 as SGHKS and CDR2 as YYEKEE (reference sequence).

V usage is TRBV7-2 and J usage is TRBJ2-7; no clear D gene. Germline V gene lookup returns CDR1 SGHTA and CDR2 FQGNSA. V dropped 2 bases and J dropped 3 bases, with 14 bases sitting between them. CDR3 length: 15 amino acids. DNA of the CDR3: TGTGCCAGCAGCTTATCTCGACATAATAGCTACGAGCAGTACTTC. This codes for CASSLSRHNSYEQYF.

The chain has TRBV9 and TRBJ2-5; D perhaps matches TRBD2 (5 bases). The DNA matches TRBJ2-7 better at its end, which makes the J call doubtful. Germline assignment: CDR1 SGDLS and CDR2 YYNGEE. The CDR3 contains 15 residues. The CDR3 coding sequence is TGTGCCAGCAGCGTAGGAGGGTCTGCTTTTAACGAGCAGTACTTC. Translating gives CASSVGGSAFNEQYF.

CDR3 protein: CASTKPGQETQYF. DNA of the CDR3: TGTGCCAGCACCAAGCCGGGGCAAGAGACCCAGTACTTC. The rearrangement links TRBV28 to TRBJ2-5; TRBD2 is a possible D gene (5 bases). Per the germline V gene, CDR1 is MDHEN and CDR2 is SYDVKM. The CDR3 contains 13 residues. V was pared by 7 bases and J by 2 bases, with 11 bases between.

This clonotype was counted only a few times. This chain connects TRBV12-3 or TRBV12-4 to TRBJ1-2, with 7 bases lining up with TRBD1. The CDR3 is 15 residues long. V was pared by 4 bases and J by 0 bases, with 5 bases of the junction left unmatched. The CDR3 DNA sequence: TGTGCCAGCAGTTCTCAGGGGGGAGCTAACTATGGCTACACCTTC. Its protein is CASSSQGGANYGYTF.

The chain combines TRBV7-2 with TRBJ1-6, with 8 bases aligning to TRBD1. The V gene end was trimmed by 5 bases and the J gene end by 7 bases; junction bases not matched to a gene: 7. Germline CDR1 SGHTA, CDR2 FQGNSA. The length of the CDR3 is 15 residues. The CDR3 loop is CASSPGGRGNSPLHF. CDR3 bases: TGTGCCAGCAGCCCAGGGGGCAGAGGGAATTCACCCCTCCACTTT.

The chain carries TRBV20-1 and TRBJ2-7, with TRBD1 matching 9 bases. Germline CDR1 and CDR2: DFQATT and SNEGSKA (reference sequence). The CDR3 extends over 12 amino acids. The V gene end was trimmed by 5 bases and the J gene end by 4 bases; junction bases not matched to a gene: 3. The CDR3 reads CSAGDREYEQYF. The CDR3, as DNA: TGCAGTGCTGGGGACAGGGAATACGAGCAGTACTTC.

The rearrangement joins TRBV6-2 or TRBV6-3 to TRBJ1-1; 7 bases fit TRBD1. From germline, CDR1 is MNHEY and CDR2 SVGEGT. J gave up 6 bases and V 6 bases, and 7 bases lay outside the gene matches. The CDR3 has 13 residues. The CDR3 here is CASRGTAAAEAFF. The CDR3 nucleotides are TGTGCCAGCAGGGGGACAGCTGCGGCTGAAGCTTTCTTT.

This chain links TRBV9 with TRBJ2-3; 13 bases are a match to TRBD2. After removal of 3 bases from V and 4 bases from J, the junction contained 11 bases not matched to a gene. Per the germline V gene, CDR1 is SGDLS and CDR2 is YYNGEE. This CDR3 has 18 residues. The CDR3 is CASSAFTSGRGVADTQYF. CDR3 coding DNA: TGTGCCAGCAGCGCCTTCACTAGCGGGAGGGGCGTGGCAGATACGCAGTATTTT.

The V gene is TRBV20-1, the J gene TRBJ2-5; a possible D gene is TRBD1 (6 bases). The ends were cut back, 5 bases at V and 7 bases at J, with 11 bases in the middle. Germline CDR1 DFQATT, CDR2 SNEGSKA (reference sequence). The CDR3 is 11 amino acids. As DNA, the CDR3 is TGCAGTGCTGCCCGAGGGGGGACCCAGTACTTC. Translation: CSAARGGTQYF.

This clonotype was counted only a few times. V usage is TRBV13 and J usage is TRBJ2-1, with 10 bases identical to TRBD2. Germline values: CDR1 PRHDT, CDR2 FYEKMQ (reference sequence). Trimming cost V 7 bases and J 8 bases; bases outside gene matches: 8. The CDR3 is 14 residues long. CDR3 bases: TGTGCCAGCATCCTCAGCGGGGGGGCGGATGAGCAGTTCTTC. This gives the protein CASILSGGADEQFF. Combining the CDR3 with reference TRBV13 and TRBJ2-1 gives the whole variable domain AAGVIQSPRHLIKEKRETATLKCYPIPRHDTVYWYQQGPGQDPQFLISFYEKMQSDKGSIPDRFSAQQFSDYHSELNMSSLELGDSALYFCASILSGGADEQFFGPGTRLTVL.

In its sample, this clonotype was seen many times. The chain links TRBV12-3 or TRBV12-4 to TRBJ2-7, with D perhaps assigned TRBD1 or TRBD2 (5 bases each). Trimming stripped 5 bases from V and 2 bases from J, with 10 bases between. The length of the CDR3 is 13 residues. Here the CDR3 DNA reads TGTGCCAGCAGTCTGCAGGGACCCTACGAGCAGTACTTC. Its protein product is CASSLQGPYEQYF.

This clonotype was seen ten or more times. The chain couples TRBV2 to TRBJ1-2; 7 bases map to TRBD1. The CDR3 has 15 amino acids. The junction had 10 bases not matched to a gene; V was cut back by 7 bases and J by 2 bases. CDR1 and CDR2 from the germline V gene are SNHLY and FYNNEI. The CDR3 DNA is TGTGCCAGCAAGATGAAGGGGGCGCAAAACTATGGCTACACCTTC. Its translation: CASKMKGAQNYGYTF.

This chain links TRBV7-9 with TRBJ2-1, with D unclear. This CDR3 spans 14 amino acids. Trimming removed 4 bases at V and 0 bases at J, with 7 bases between. Per the germline V gene, CDR1 is SEHNR and CDR2 is FQNEAQ (reference sequence). The CDR3 sequence: CASSSSSSYNEQFF. As DNA, the CDR3 is TGTGCCAGCAGCTCATCGAGCTCCTACAATGAGCAGTTCTTC. Using reference TRBV7-9 and TRBJ2-1 for the parts outside the CDR3, the full variable domain is DTGVSQNPRHKITKRGQNVTFRCDPISEHNRLYWYRQTLGQGPEFLTYFQNEAQLEKSRLLSDRFSAERPKGSFSTLEIQRTEQGDSAMYLCASSSSSSYNEQFFGPGTRLTVL.

The chain is built from TRBV6-5 and TRBJ2-1; unclear D gene. Germline V CDR1 and CDR2: MNHEY, SVGAGI. Trimming pared 0 bases from V and 7 bases from J, leaving 7 bases between. The CDR3 has 13 residues. The CDR3 reads CASSYSTGNEQFF. As DNA, the CDR3 is TGTGCCAGCAGTTACTCGACTGGGAATGAGCAGTTCTTC.

Points on this clonotype: This sequence may be a read error, since a much larger clone differs from it by one base. V is TRBV6-6 and J is TRBJ1-4; perhaps TRBD1 as D (5 bases). Germline CDR1 is MNHNY and CDR2 is SVGAGI (reference sequence). The CDR3 has 14 residues. The V end lost 7 bases, the J end lost 10 bases, and 19 bases lay between the germline ends. CDR3: CASTYGARGAKLFF. In DNA, the CDR3 is TGTGCCAGCACCTACGGAGCGAGGGGTGCAAAACTGTTTTTT.

This clonotype was seen many times. The chain links TRBV6-6 to TRBJ2-3; 7 bases align to TRBD2. This CDR3 is 15 amino acids long. Germline V CDR1 and CDR2: MNHNY, SVGAGI (reference sequence). V lost 6 bases, J lost 1 base, and 7 bases stayed unmatched. In DNA form, the CDR3 reads TGTGCCAGCAGAGCATCTAGCGGAGGCACAGATACGCAGTATTTT. Protein: CASRASSGGTDTQYF.

V usage is TRBV4-3 and J usage is TRBJ2-1; TRBD2 is a possible D gene (5 bases). The CDR3 has 12 amino acids. The germline CDR1 and CDR2 sequences are LGHNA and YSLEER. V lost 8 bases to trimming and J lost 0 bases, with 5 bases between them. The CDR3 sequence is CASAGSYNEQFF. DNA for the CDR3: TGCGCCAGCGCGGGCTCCTACAATGAGCAGTTCTTC.

The J gene is TRBJ2-4, the V gene TRBV7-9; D gene unclear. Germline CDR1 SEHNR, CDR2 FQNEAQ (reference sequence). Trimming stripped 5 bases from V and 3 bases from J, with 8 bases between. The CDR3 runs 13 residues. CDR3: CASSPVNKNIQYF. CDR3 sequence (DNA): TGTGCCAGCAGCCCAGTGAACAAAAACATTCAGTACTTC.